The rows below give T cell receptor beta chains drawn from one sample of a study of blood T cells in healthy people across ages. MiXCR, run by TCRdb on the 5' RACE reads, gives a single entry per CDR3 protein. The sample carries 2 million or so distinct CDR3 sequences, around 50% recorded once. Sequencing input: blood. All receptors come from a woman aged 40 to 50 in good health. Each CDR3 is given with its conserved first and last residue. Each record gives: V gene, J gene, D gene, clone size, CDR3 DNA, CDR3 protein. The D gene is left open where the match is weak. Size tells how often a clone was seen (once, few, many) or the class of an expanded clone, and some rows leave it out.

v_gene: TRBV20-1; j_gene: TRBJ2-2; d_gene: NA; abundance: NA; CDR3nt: TGCAGTGCTAGAGATCGGAGGGGATACATGGAGCTGTTTTTT; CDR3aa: CSARDRRGYMELFF
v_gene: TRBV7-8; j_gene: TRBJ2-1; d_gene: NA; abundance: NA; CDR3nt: TGTGCCAGCAGCTTAGCCGGGCCGCTCAATGAGCAGTTCTTC; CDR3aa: CASSLAGPLNEQFF
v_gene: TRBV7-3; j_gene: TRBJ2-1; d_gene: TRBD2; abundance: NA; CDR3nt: TGTGCCAGCAGCTCCCGTAGCGGGGGAGAGTACAATGAGCAGTTCTTC; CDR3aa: CASSSRSGGEYNEQFF
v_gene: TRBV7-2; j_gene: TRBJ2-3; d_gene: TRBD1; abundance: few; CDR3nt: TGTGCCAGCAGTTCGGACAGGGAGGATACGCAGTATTTT; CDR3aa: CASSSDREDTQYF
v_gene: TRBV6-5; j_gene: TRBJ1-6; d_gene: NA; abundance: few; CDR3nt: TGTGCCAGCAGTTACTCGGGGCAGGGAGGACTCAGCTCCTATAATTCACCCCTCCACTTT; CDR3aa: CASSYSGQGGLSSYNSPLHF
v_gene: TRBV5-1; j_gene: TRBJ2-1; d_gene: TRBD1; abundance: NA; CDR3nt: TGCGCCAGCAGCTCCGTTCTGGACAGGGCTTACAATGAGCAGTTCTTC; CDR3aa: CASSSVLDRAYNEQFF
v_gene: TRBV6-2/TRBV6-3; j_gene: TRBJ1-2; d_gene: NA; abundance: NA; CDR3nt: TGTGCCAGCGGTGATTCAGTCGCTGGGGGCTACACCTTC; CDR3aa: CASGDSVAGGYTF
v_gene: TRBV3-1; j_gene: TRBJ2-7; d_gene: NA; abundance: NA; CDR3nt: TGTGCCAGCAGCCAAGGTTCCGCCGGGACAACCTACGAGCAGTACTTC; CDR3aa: CASSQGSAGTTYEQYF
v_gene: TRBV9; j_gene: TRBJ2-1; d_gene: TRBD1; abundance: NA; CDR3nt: TGTGCCAGCAGCCCACAGGGGATCTCCTACAATGGGCAGTTCTTC; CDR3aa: CASSPQGISYNGQFF
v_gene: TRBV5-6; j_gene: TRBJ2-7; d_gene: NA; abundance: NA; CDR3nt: TGTGCCAGCAGCCAAAGAGACAGGTTCTACGAGCAGTACTTC; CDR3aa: CASSQRDRFYEQYF
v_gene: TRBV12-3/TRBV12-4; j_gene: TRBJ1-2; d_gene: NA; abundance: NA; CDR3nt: TGTGCCAGCAGTTCGTTCCTACAGGGAGAGGTTCCCTATGGCTACACCTTC; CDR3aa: CASSSFLQGEVPYGYTF
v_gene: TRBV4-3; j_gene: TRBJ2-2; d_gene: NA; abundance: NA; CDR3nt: TGCGCCAGCAGCCAGCTTAGGACAGTCGCCGGGGAGCTGTTTTTT; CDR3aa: CASSQLRTVAGELFF
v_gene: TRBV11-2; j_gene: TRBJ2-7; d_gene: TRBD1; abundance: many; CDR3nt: TGTGCCAGCAGCTTATGGGACCGGGACAGCCACTTCTACGAGCAGTACTTC; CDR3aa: CASSLWDRDSHFYEQYF
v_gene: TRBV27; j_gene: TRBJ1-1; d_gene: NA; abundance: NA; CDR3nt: TGTGCCAGCAGTTTATTACAGGGGAACACTGAAGCTTTCTTT; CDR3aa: CASSLLQGNTEAFF
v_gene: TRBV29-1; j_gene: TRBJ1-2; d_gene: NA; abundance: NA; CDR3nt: TGCAGCGTTGAAGATCTTAACAGGTCCTATGGCTACACCTTC; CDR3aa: CSVEDLNRSYGYTF
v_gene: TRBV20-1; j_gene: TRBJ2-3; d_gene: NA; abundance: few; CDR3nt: TGCAGTGCTATAAGGACAGTAGCAGATACGCAGTATTTT; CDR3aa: CSAIRTVADTQYF
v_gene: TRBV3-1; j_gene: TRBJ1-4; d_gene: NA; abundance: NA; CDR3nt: TGTGCCAGCAGCCAGTATCGCAGGGAGGAAAAACTGTTTTTT; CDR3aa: CASSQYRREEKLFF
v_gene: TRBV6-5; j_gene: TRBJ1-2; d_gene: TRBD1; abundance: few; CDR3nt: TGTGCCAGTAAGGGGCAGGGGGCCGCTAACTATGGCTACACCTTC; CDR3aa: CASKGQGAANYGYTF
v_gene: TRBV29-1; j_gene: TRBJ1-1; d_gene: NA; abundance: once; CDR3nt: TGCAGCGCCCCCGGGTTGGACACTGAAGCTTTCTTT; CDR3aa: CSAPGLDTEAFF
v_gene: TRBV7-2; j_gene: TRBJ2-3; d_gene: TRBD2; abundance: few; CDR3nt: TGTGCCAGCAGCTTAGAGAAACTAGCGGGGACGTCAGATACGCAGTATTTT; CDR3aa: CASSLEKLAGTSDTQYF
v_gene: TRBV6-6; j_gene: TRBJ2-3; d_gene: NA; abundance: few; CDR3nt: TGTGCCAGCAGCGACGCGGCCACAGATACGCAGTATTTT; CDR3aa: CASSDAATDTQYF
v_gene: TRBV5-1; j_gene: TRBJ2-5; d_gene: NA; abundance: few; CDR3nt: TGCGCCAGCAGCTTCGGAGGGGGGGAGTTTCAGACCCAGTACTTC; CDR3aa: CASSFGGGEFQTQYF
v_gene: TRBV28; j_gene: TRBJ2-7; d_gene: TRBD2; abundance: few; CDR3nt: TGTGCCAGCAGCTTGGGAGCGGGGTTTGGAACCCAGTACTTC; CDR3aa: CASSLGAGFGTQYF
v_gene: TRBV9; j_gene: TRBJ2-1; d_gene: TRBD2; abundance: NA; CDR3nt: TGTGCCAGCAGCCGGGCGGGGGGGCAGTTAAATGAGCAGTTCTTC; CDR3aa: CASSRAGGQLNEQFF
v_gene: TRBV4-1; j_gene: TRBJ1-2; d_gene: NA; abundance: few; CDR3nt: TGCGCCAGCAGCCAGAACTTTGATCACACCTTC; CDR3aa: CASSQNFDHTF
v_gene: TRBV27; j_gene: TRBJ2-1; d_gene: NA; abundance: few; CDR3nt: TGTGCCAGCAGGGGGGGGGGCACCTACAATGAGCAGTTCTTC; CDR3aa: CASRGGGTYNEQFF
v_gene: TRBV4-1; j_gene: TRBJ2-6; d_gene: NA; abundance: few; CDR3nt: TGCGCCAGCAGCTCCGACAGGACAGGGGCCAACGTCCTGACTTTC; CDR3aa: CASSSDRTGANVLTF
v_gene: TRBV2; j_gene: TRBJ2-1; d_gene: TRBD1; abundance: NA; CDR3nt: TGTGCCAGCAGGGACAGGGGCCAGGGTGAGCAGTTCTTC; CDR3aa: CASRDRGQGEQFF
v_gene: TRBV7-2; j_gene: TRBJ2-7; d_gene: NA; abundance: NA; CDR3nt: TGTGCCAGCAGCTTAGCGCCAACTACCTCCGAGCAGTACTTC; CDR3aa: CASSLAPTTSEQYF
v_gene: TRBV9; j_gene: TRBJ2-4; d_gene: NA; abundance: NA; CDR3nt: TGTGCCAGCAGCGTAGTCTCGGGGGGCCCTTACAATGAGCAGTACTTC; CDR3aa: CASSVVSGGPYNEQYF
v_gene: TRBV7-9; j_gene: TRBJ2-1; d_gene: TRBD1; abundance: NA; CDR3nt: TGTGCCAGCAGCTCCCGGGGACAGGGGTCCAACAATGAGCAGTTCTTC; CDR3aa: CASSSRGQGSNNEQFF
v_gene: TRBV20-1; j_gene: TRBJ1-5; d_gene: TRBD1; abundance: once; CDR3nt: TGCAGTGCCCCCACAGGGGCATCTGGTCAGCCCCAGCATTTT; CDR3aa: CSAPTGASGQPQHF
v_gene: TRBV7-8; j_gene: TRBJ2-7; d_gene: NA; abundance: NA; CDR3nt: TGTGCCAGCAGCCTAAGGTCCCCCCGCAGGTTGAATTGGTACGAGCAGTACTTC; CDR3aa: CASSLRSPRRLNWYEQYF
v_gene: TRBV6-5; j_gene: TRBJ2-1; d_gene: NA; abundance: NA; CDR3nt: TGTGCCACCGGATACAATAACAATGAGCAGTTCTTC; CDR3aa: CATGYNNNEQFF
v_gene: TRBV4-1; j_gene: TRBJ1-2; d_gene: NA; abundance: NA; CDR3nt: TGCGCCAGCAGCCAAGCCGTCTTGAGACCAGCTAACTATGGCTACACCTTC; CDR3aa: CASSQAVLRPANYGYTF
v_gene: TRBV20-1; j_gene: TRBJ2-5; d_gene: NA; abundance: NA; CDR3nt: TGCAGTGCAGTACCAGCGGCCTCGGGTGGGGCCCAGTACTTC; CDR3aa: CSAVPAASGGAQYF
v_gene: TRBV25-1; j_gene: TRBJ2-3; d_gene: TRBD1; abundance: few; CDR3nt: TGTGCCAGCAGTGAACGGGACAGGGGCTGGGATACGCAGTATTTT; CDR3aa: CASSERDRGWDTQYF
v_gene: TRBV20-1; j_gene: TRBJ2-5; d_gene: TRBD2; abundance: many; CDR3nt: TGCAGTGCTAACCTAGCGAGGGAGGGGACCCAGTACTTC; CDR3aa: CSANLAREGTQYF
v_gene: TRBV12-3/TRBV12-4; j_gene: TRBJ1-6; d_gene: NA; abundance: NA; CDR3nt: TGTGCCAGCAGCCAATGGACAGCCGTTAATTCACCCCTCCACTTT; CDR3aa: CASSQWTAVNSPLHF
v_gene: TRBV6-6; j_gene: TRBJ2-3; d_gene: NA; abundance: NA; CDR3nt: TGTGCCAGCAGGCGGGGCCTCCCCAGGAGCACAGATACGCAGTATTTT; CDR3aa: CASRRGLPRSTDTQYF
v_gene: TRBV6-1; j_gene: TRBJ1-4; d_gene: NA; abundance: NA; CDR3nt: TGTGCCAGCACACCAATGGGGGGGGCTGGAGAAAAACTGTTTTTT; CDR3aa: CASTPMGGAGEKLFF
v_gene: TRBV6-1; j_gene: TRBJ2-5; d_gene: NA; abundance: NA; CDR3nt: TGTGCCAGCGCACGGGTGCAAGAGACCCAGTACTTC; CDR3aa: CASARVQETQYF
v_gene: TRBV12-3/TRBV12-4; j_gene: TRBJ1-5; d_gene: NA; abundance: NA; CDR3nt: TGTGCCAGCAGTTTAGTATCAGGGATGGACAATCAGCCCCAGCATTTT; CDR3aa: CASSLVSGMDNQPQHF
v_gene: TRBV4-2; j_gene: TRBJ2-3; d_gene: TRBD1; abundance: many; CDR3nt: TGTGCCAGCAGTCCGACAGGGTCAGATACGCAGTATTTT; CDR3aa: CASSPTGSDTQYF
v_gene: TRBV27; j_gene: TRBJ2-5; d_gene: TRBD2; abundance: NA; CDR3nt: TGTGCCAGCAGTTTAGAGGGTAGCGGGGTACAAGAGACCCAGTACTTC; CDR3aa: CASSLEGSGVQETQYF
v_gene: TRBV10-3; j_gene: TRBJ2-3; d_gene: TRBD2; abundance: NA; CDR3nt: TGTGCCATCAGTGATACCGGGACTAGCGGGGCATCTAGCACAGATACGCAGTATTTT; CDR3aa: CAISDTGTSGASSTDTQYF
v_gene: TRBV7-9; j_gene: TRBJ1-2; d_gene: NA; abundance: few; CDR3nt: TGTGCCAGCAGCTTAGGGCAGGTCCGTTCCTATGGCTACACCTTC; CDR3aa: CASSLGQVRSYGYTF
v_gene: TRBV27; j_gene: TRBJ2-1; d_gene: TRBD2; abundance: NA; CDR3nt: TGTGCCAGCAAATTTGGCGGGGGGGCTGGATACAATGAGCAGTTCTTC; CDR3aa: CASKFGGGAGYNEQFF
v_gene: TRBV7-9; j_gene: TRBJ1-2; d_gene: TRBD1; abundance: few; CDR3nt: TGTGCCAGCAGCTTATCGGGACAGGGGTCCTATGGCTACACCTTC; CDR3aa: CASSLSGQGSYGYTF
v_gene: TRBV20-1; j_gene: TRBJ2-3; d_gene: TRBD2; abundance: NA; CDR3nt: TGCAGTGCTAGAGTACCCCGGACTAGTTGGGCAGATACGCAGTATTTT; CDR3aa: CSARVPRTSWADTQYF
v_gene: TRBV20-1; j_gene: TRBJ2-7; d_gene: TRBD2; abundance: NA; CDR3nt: TGCAGTGCTATACCGGGACTAGCGGGGTTCGGATCCTACGAGCAGTACTTC; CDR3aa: CSAIPGLAGFGSYEQYF
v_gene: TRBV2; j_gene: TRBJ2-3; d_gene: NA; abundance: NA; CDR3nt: TGTGCCAGCAGTGAAGCGCTTGGGGCCACAGATACGCAGTATTTT; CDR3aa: CASSEALGATDTQYF
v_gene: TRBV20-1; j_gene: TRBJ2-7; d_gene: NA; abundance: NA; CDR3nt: TGCAGTGCCGAAGCAGGAAACCTTAACTACGAGCAGTACTTC; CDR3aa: CSAEAGNLNYEQYF
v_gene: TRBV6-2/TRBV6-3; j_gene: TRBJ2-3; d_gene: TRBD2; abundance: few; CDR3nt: TGTGCCAGCAGTCCCCGGACTAGCGGGGGACTTGTGGATACGCAGTATTTT; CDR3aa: CASSPRTSGGLVDTQYF